The 21 T cell receptor beta chains given below trace back to one sample, sequenced in a study of shared clonotypes between healthy human individuals. The repertoire was sequenced with immunoSEQ multiplex PCR; TCRdb's copy has only in-frame clones and lacks some. This sample has 2 million to 2.5 million clones, with approximately 94% found just once. Sequencing was performed on naive CD4+ T cells sorted from blood. Regarding subset: CD45RA+ positively selected. Receptors originate from a man aged 18 to 29 in good health.

V and J are TRBV10-1 and TRBJ2-1; TRBD1 matches 9 bases. The CDR3 runs to 17 residues. V lost 2 bases to trimming and J lost 7 bases; unmatched junction nucleotides: 12. CDR1 and CDR2 (germline): WNHNN, SYGVQD (reference sequence). The CDR3 loop reads CASSEGQGMRRGNEQFF. For the CDR3, the DNA is TGCGCCAGCAGTGAGGGACAGGGGATGAGAAGAGGTAATGAGCAGTTCTTC.

With regard to this clone: The same CDR3 also results from other DNA sequences found in this sample. The J gene is TRBJ1-1, the V gene TRBV10-3, with 8 positions matching TRBD1. The CDR3 consists of 16 residues. The germline V gene has CDR1 ENHRY and CDR2 SYGVKD. The junction had 7 bases not matched to a gene; V was cut back by 0 bases and J by 4 bases. The CDR3 sequence: CAISESAGQGRTEAFF. CDR3 bases: TGTGCCATCAGTGAGTCAGCTGGACAGGGTCGCACTGAAGCTTTCTTT.

The rearrangement uses TRBV9 and TRBJ2-3, with TRBD1 identical over 8 bases. This CDR3 contains 17 residues. Germline V lookup: CDR1 SGDLS, CDR2 YYNGEE. After removal of 0 bases from V and 2 bases from J, the junction contained 8 bases not matched to a gene. CDR3 nucleotides: TGTGCCAGCAGCGTAGGTATAGGACAGGGAGTCACAGATACGCAGTATTTT. This codes for CASSVGIGQGVTDTQYF.

The chain employs TRBV30 and TRBJ1-5; D possibly corresponds to TRBD1 (5 bases). This CDR3 region has 16 residues. Germline CDR1 and CDR2: GTSNPN and SVGIG (reference sequence). V lost 3 bases, J lost 3 bases, and 18 bases lay in between. The CDR3 region is CAWRRVSGTPNQPQHF. The CDR3 coding sequence is TGTGCCTGGAGGCGGGTTTCAGGGACCCCCAATCAGCCCCAGCATTTT.

The rearrangement links TRBV29-1 to TRBJ2-3; D unclear. CDR1 SQVTM and CDR2 ANQGSEA come from the germline V gene. Between the trimmed V and J ends, which lost 3 bases and 5 bases, there was a span of 9 bases. The CDR3 extends over 12 amino acids. In nucleotides, the CDR3 is TGCAGCGTTGAGCCCCCAGAAGATACGCAGTATTTT. Translation gives CSVEPPEDTQYF.

V is TRBV10-3 and J is TRBJ2-1; 14 nucleotides line up with TRBD2. The V segment lost 6 bases and the J segment 1 base; nucleotides outside the gene matches: 5. The CDR3 is 17 residues long. The germline CDR1 and CDR2 sequences are ENHRY and SYGVKD. This CDR3 reads CAISGLAGGQSYNEQFF. CDR3 sequence (DNA): TGTGCCATCAGCGGACTAGCGGGGGGCCAGTCCTACAATGAGCAGTTCTTC.

The gene calls are TRBV11-2 and TRBJ2-1; 9 bases line up with TRBD2. V was clipped by 3 bases and J by 8 bases; unmatched bases: 8. The CDR3 sequence is 15 residues long. The germline CDR1 and CDR2 sequences are SGHAT and FQNNGV. The CDR3 coding sequence is TGTGCCAGCAGCTTTAGCGGGAGAAAGTTAGATGAGCAGTTCTTC. Translation gives CASSFSGRKLDEQFF.

As DNA, the CDR3 is TGTGCCAGCAGGCATACACAGGGGGAGCTGTTTTTT. As protein: CASRHTQGELFF. The chain has TRBV6-1 and TRBJ2-2; D gene ambiguous. CDR1 and CDR2 from the germline V gene are MNHNS and SASEGT. V was pared by 6 bases and J by 8 bases, with 10 bases between. This CDR3 has 12 residues.

This clone has a single count. The sample holds other DNA sequences that translate to the same CDR3. V usage is TRBV5-1 and J usage is TRBJ2-3; TRBD1 aligns across 11 bases. Germline CDR1 is SGHRS and CDR2 is YFSETQ. The CDR3 is made up of 15 amino acids. Trimming cost V 0 bases and J 5 bases; bases outside gene matches: 2. CDR3 residues: CASSLEGQGVDTQYF. CDR3 nucleotide sequence: TGCGCCAGCAGCTTGGAGGGACAGGGGGTAGATACGCAGTATTTT.

This clone was detected once. CDR3 coding DNA: TGTGCCAGCAGTGAATTCCAGTCCTACAATGAGCAGTTCTTC. Protein sequence: CASSEFQSYNEQFF. This rearrangement joins TRBV25-1 to TRBJ2-1, with no clear D. V was trimmed by 1 base and J by 1 base, leaving 5 bases between them. There are 14 residues in the CDR3. The germline V gene encodes CDR1 MGHDK and CDR2 SYGVNS.

This chain joins TRBV2 and TRBJ2-7; 8 nucleotides agree with TRBD2. Germline assignment: CDR1 SNHLY and CDR2 FYNNEI. Trimming cost V 2 bases and J 2 bases; bases outside gene matches: 8. This CDR3 spans 16 amino acids. CDR3 DNA sequence: TGTGCCAGCAGTGAACTTACCGGGACTAGGGCCTACGAGCAGTACTTC. Amino acid sequence: CASSELTGTRAYEQYF. The entire variable domain, with the rest obtained from reference TRBV2 and TRBJ2-7, is as follows: EPEVTQTPSHQVTQMGQEVILRCVPISNHLYFYWYRQILGQKVEFLVSFYNNEISEKSEIFDDQFSVERPDGSNFTLKIRSTKLEDSAMYFCASSELTGTRAYEQYFGPGTRLTVT.

This clone was observed many times. Other DNA sequences in this specimen translate into the identical CDR3. The chain employs TRBV5-1 and TRBJ1-1, with D hard to call. CDR3 length equals 13 residues. Germline V gene lookup returns CDR1 SGHRS and CDR2 YFSETQ. Trimming cost V 0 bases and J 1 base, with 4 bases left between them. The CDR3 here is CASSLEGNTEAFF. CDR3 in DNA: TGCGCCAGCAGCTTGGAGGGGAACACTGAAGCTTTCTTT.

The chain combines TRBV18 with TRBJ1-1; D remains unclear. V was clipped by 6 bases and J by 3 bases, with 11 bases between them. The CDR3 runs 13 residues. The germline CDR1 and CDR2 sequences are KGHSH and LQKENI. The CDR3 DNA follows: TGTGCCAGCTCGTCCGACTTTTACACTGAAGCTTTCTTT. Protein: CASSSDFYTEAFF.

The J gene is TRBJ1-2, the V gene TRBV6-5; perhaps TRBD1 as D (6 bases). Trimming removed 5 bases from V and 2 bases from J, with 12 bases in between. The CDR3 runs 14 residues. Germline V gene data show CDR1 as MNHEY and CDR2 as SVGAGI. CDR3 protein: CASSRTAQNYGYTF. In DNA, the CDR3 is TGTGCCAGCAGTCGGACAGCTCAGAACTATGGCTACACCTTC.

V and J are TRBV15 and TRBJ1-4, with D uncertain. This CDR3 is 12 amino acids long. V gave up 1 base and J gave up 5 bases, with 2 bases separating them. Germline CDR1 reads LNHNV; CDR2 reads YYDKDF (reference sequence). The CDR3 sequence is CATSRANEKLFF. The DNA for the CDR3 is TGTGCCACCAGCAGAGCCAATGAAAAACTGTTTTTT.

The V gene is TRBV7-8, the J gene TRBJ2-3; D ambiguous. The germline gives CDR1 SGHVS, CDR2 FQNEAQ. The ends were cut back, 5 bases at V and 0 bases at J, with 15 bases in the middle. CDR3 length: 16 amino acids. The CDR3 sequence is CASSQLPDYSTDTQYF. CDR3 DNA sequence: TGTGCCAGCAGCCAACTGCCGGATTATAGCACAGATACGCAGTATTTT. Full variable domain (missing parts from reference TRBV7-8 and TRBJ2-3): GAGVSQSPRYKVAKRGQDVALRCDPISGHVSLFWYQQALGQGPEFLTYFQNEAQLDKSGLPSDRFFAERPEGSVSTLKIQRTQQEDSAVYLCASSQLPDYSTDTQYFGPGTRLTVL.

The CDR3 is CASSLEEAFGSLVSYEQYF. CDR3 nucleotide sequence: TGTGCCAGCAGCTTGGAGGAGGCATTCGGGTCTCTTGTCTCCTACGAGCAGTACTTC. V and J are TRBV5-5 and TRBJ2-7; D possibly corresponds to TRBD2 (5 bases). The CDR3 covers 19 residues. Germline CDR1 is SGHKS and CDR2 is YYEKEE (reference sequence). Between the trimmed V and J ends, which lost 0 bases and 0 bases, there was a span of 22 bases.

This chain connects TRBV7-9 to TRBJ1-6; D is undetermined. Germline V CDR1 and CDR2: SEHNR, FQNEAQ (reference sequence). V lost 4 bases to trimming and J lost 9 bases, with 13 bases between them. This CDR3 comprises 14 residues. In nucleotides, the CDR3 is TGTGCCAGCAGCTCGCCAACTTACAGTTCACCCCTCCACTTT. This codes for CASSSPTYSSPLHF.

The CDR3: CASSLKPGGLVYGYTF. The CDR3 bases are TGTGCCAGCAGTTTAAAGCCGGGGGGGCTAGTCTATGGCTACACCTTC. The V gene is TRBV27, the J gene TRBJ1-2, with D perhaps matching TRBD1 (6 bases). The ends were cut back, 2 bases at V and 4 bases at J, with 17 bases in the middle. Germline values: CDR1 MNHEY, CDR2 SMNVEV (reference sequence). The CDR3 totals 16 residues.

This clone was seen a handful of times. The chain employs TRBV9 and TRBJ2-2, with D perhaps matching TRBD2 (5 bases). The CDR3 runs 14 residues. Germline values: CDR1 SGDLS, CDR2 YYNGEE. Trimming cost V 5 bases and J 5 bases, with 13 bases left between them. DNA for the CDR3: TGTGCCAGCAGACGAGTAGGAGGAACCGGGGAGCTGTTTTTT. Protein: CASRRVGGTGELFF.

In this sample, this clone turned up once. V gene TRBV30 combines with J gene TRBJ2-7, with D perhaps TRBD1 or TRBD2 (6 bases each). This CDR3 has 15 amino acids. Germline-derived CDR1 and CDR2 are GTSNPN and SVGIG (reference sequence). V was pared by 4 bases and J by 1 base, with 17 bases between. CDR3 in DNA: TGTGCCTGGATCGATGGGGGGCGCCAATCCTACGAGCAGTACTTC. Amino acids: CAWIDGGRQSYEQYF.